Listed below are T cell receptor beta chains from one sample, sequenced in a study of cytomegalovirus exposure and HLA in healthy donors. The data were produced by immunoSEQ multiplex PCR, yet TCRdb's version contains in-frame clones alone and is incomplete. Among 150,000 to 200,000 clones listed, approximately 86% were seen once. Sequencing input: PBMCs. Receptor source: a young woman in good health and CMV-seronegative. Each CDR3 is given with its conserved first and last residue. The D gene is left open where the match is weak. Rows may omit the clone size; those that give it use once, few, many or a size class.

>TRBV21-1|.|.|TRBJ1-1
TGTGCCAGCAGCAAACCGCGGGTGAACACTGAAGCTTTCTTT
CASSKPRVNTEAFF
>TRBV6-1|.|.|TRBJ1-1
TGTGCCAGCACCCTAGAGATGAACACTGAAGCTTTCTTT
CASTLEMNTEAFF
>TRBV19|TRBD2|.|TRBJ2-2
TGTGCCAGTAGTGCCCGGACTAGCGGGGCCCGAGGCACCGGGGAGCTGTTTTTT
CASSARTSGARGTGELFF
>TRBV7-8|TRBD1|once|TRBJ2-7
TGTGCCAGCAGCCTCCGGGACAGGGGTCCCGAGCAGTACTTC
CASSLRDRGPEQYF
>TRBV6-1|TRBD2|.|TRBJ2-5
TGTGCCAGCAGTGGTGGACTAGCGGGATCTGGCTTACAAGAGACCCAGTACTTC
CASSGGLAGSGLQETQYF
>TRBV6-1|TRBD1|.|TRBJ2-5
TGTGCCAGCAGTGCCATGGGACAGGGCCAAGAGACCCAGTACTTC
CASSAMGQGQETQYF
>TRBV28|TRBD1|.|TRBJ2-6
TGTGCCAGTTTGACAGGGGGCGGCTCTGGGGCCAACGTCCTGACTTTC
CASLTGGGSGANVLTF
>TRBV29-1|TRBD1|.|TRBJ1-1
TGCAGCGTGGGGACAGGGGGACCTGAAGCTTTCTTT
CSVGTGGPEAFF
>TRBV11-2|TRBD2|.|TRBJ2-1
TGTGCCAGCAGCCATTTCAGGCGGGAGGGCCAGTTTCCGAATGAGCAGTTCTTC
CASSHFRREGQFPNEQFF
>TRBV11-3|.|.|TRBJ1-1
TGTGCCAGCAGCTTAGAAAGAGGGGAAGCTTTCTTT
CASSLERGEAFF
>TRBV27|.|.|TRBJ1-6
TGTGCCAGCAGACTGGGGGGGATTGATACACCCCTCCACTTT
CASRLGGIDTPLHF
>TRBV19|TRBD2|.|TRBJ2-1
TGTGCCAGTAGTATTCTTGAAGCGGGGGACAATGAGCAGTTCTTC
CASSILEAGDNEQFF
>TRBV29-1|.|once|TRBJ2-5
TGCAGCGGATCCTCGGAGCCCGGTCAAGGGACCCAGTACTTC
CSGSSEPGQGTQYF